This TCR beta chain was identified during a study of blood T cell repertoires in COVID-19. Study-level background: T cells, B-cell-depleted T cells, or PBMCs supplied cDNA or gDNA.

TCRdb's table, derived via immunoSEQ multiplex PCR, lists solely in-frame clones and lacks some. The table has about 84,000 clones, approximately 82% seen once; the top ten hold roughly 36%. The CDR3 is made up of 14 amino acids. Germline CDR1 LNHDA, CDR2 SQIVND (reference sequence). V trimming: 8 bases; J trimming: 0 bases; junction bases outside the gene matches: 3. This clone appeared once. The chain is built from TRBV19 and TRBJ2-7; TRBD2 matches 11 bases. The receptor was isolated from a man older than 75 with active or convalescent COVID-19. Sequenced sample: peripheral blood. Written as DNA, the CDR3 is TGTGCCAGTTCTAGCGGGGGGTACTCCTACGAGCAGTACTTC. It specifies CASSSGGYSYEQYF.